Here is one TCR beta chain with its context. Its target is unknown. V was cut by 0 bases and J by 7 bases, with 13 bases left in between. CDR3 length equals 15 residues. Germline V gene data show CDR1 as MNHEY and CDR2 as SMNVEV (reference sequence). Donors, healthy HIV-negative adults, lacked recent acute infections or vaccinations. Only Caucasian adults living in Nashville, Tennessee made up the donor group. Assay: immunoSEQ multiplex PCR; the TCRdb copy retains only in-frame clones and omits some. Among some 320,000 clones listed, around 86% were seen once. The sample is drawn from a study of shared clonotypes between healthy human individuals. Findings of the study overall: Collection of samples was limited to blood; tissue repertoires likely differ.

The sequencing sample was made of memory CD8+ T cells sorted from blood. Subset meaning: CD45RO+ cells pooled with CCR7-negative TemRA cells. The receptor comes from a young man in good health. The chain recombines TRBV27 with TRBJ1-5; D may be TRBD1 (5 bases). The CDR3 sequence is CASSLSPGPPQPQHF. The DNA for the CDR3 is TGTGCCAGCAGTTTATCCCCAGGGCCTCCACAGCCCCAGCATTTT.